This T cell receptor (beta chain) is drawn from a study of T cells in tumors after PD-1 blockade. Across the study: Either cemiplimab 350 mg every 2 weeks or pembrolizumab 200 mg every 3 weeks was given.

The CDR3 runs 14 residues. Germline V gene sequence: CDR1 SNHLY, CDR2 FYNNEI. Trimming pared 3 bases from V and 8 bases from J, leaving 14 bases between. Tumor or blood genomic DNA was sequenced, with inputs of about 550 ng to 6,004 ng. The repertoire was sequenced with immunoSEQ multiplex PCR; TCRdb's copy has only in-frame clones and lacks some. This table holds 60,000 or so clones, around 80% found once. The chain uses TRBV2 and TRBJ1-3; possible D gene TRBD1, 6 bases. Material: PBMCs, obtained before anti-PD-1 treatment. The sequence came from a human donor with basal cell carcinoma. CDR3 sequence reads: CASSDRQAEDTIYF. CDR3 in DNA: TGTGCCAGCAGTGATCGACAGGCGGAGGACACCATATATTTT.